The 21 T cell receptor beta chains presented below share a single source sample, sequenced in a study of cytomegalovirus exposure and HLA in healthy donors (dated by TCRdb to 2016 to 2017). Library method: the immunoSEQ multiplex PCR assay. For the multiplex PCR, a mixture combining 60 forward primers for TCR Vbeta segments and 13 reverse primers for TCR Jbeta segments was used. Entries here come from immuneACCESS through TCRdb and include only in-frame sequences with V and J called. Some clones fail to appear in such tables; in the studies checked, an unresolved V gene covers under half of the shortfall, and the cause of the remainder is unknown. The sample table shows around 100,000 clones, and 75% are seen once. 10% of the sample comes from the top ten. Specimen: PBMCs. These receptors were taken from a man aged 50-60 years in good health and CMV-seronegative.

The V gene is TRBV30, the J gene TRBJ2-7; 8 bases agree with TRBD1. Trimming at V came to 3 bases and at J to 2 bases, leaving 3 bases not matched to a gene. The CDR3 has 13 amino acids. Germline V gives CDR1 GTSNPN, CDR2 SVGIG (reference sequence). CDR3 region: CAWRPQGAYEQYF. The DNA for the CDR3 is TGTGCCTGGAGGCCACAGGGGGCCTACGAGCAGTACTTC.

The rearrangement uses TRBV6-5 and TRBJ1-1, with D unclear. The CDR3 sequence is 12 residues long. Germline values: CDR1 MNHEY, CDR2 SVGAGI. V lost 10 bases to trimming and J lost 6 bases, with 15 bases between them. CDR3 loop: CATITSYAEAFF. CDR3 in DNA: TGTGCCACCATTACTTCGTATGCTGAAGCTTTCTTT.

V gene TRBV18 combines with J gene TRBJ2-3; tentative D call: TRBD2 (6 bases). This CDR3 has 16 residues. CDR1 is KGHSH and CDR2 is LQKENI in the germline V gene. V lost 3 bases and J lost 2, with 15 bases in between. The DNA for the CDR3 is TGTGCCAGCTCACCCCTAGTGGGAGGAATCACAGATACGCAGTATTTT. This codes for CASSPLVGGITDTQYF.

The CDR3 is CASSRERERYEQFF. DNA for the CDR3: TGTGCCAGCAGCCGAGAGCGGGAGCGTTATGAGCAGTTCTTC. This chain joins TRBV4-2 and TRBJ2-1, with 8 bases fitting TRBD2. CDR1 is LGHNA, CDR2 YNFKEQ, per germline. This CDR3 is built from 14 residues. The J segment lost 8 bases and the V segment lost 4 bases, leaving 7 bases of the junction unmatched.

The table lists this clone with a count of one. CDR3 loop: CASRLTGFSGNTIYF. DNA for the CDR3: TGTGCCAGCAGGCTTACAGGGTTCTCTGGAAACACCATATATTTT. This rearrangement joins TRBV7-8 to TRBJ1-3; TRBD1 is a possible D gene (6 bases). Trimming shortened V by 6 bases and J by 0 bases, and 12 bases separated the two germline ends. The CDR3 contains 15 residues. Germline CDR1 and CDR2: SGHVS and FQNEAQ.

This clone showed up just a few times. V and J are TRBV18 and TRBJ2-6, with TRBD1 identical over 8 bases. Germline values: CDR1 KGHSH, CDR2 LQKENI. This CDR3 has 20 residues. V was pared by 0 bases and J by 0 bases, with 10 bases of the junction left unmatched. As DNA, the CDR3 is TGTGCCAGCTCACCACCTGCAGGGGGCTATAGCTACTCTGGGGCCAACGTCCTGACTTTC. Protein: CASSPPAGGYSYSGANVLTF.

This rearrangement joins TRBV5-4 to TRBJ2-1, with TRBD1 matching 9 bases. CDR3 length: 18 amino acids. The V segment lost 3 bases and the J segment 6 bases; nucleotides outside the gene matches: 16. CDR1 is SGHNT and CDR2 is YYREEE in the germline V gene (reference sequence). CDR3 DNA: TGTGCCAGCAGCTCGGACCGTCGACAGGGGGTCTTGGGCAATGAGCAGTTCTTC. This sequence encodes CASSSDRRQGVLGNEQFF.

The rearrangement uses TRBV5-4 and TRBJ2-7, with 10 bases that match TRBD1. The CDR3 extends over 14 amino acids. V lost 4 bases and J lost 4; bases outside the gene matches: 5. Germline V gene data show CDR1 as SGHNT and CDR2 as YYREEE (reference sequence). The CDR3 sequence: CASSKGQGEYEQYF. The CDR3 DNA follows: TGTGCCAGCAGCAAAGGACAGGGGGAATACGAGCAGTACTTC.

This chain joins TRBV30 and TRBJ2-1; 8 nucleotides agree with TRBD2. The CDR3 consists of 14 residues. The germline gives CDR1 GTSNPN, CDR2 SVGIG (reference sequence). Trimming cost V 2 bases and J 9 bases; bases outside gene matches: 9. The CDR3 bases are TGTGCCTGGAGTCACCGGGGGGGGAGGGCTGAGCAGTTCTTC. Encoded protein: CAWSHRGGRAEQFF.

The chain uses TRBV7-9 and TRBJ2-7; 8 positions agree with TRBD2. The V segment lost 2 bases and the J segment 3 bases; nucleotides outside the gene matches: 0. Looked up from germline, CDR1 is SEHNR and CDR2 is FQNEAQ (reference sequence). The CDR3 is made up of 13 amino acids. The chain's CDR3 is CASSLSGGYEQYF. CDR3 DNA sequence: TGTGCCAGCAGCTTAAGCGGGGGCTACGAGCAGTACTTC. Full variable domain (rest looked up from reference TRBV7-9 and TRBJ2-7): DTGVSQNPRHKITKRGQNVTFRCDPISEHNRLYWYRQTLGQGPEFLTYFQNEAQLEKSRLLSDRFSAERPKGSFSTLEIQRTEQGDSAMYLCASSLSGGYEQYFGPGTRLTVT.

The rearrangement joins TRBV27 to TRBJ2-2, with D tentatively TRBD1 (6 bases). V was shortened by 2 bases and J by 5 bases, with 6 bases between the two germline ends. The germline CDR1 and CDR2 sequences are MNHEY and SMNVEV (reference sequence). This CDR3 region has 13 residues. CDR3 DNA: TGTGCCAGCAGTTTAGGACAGACCGGGGAGCTGTTTTTT. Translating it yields CASSLGQTGELFF.

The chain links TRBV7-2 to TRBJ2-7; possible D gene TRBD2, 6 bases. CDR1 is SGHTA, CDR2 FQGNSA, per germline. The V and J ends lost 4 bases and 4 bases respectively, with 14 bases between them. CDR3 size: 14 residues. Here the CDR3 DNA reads TGTGCCAGCAGCTCCGGACTACAAGGTTACGAGCAGTACTTC. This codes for CASSSGLQGYEQYF.

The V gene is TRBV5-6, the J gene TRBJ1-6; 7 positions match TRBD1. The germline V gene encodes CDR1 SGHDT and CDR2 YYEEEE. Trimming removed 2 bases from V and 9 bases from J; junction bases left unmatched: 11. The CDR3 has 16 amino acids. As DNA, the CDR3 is TGTGCCAGCAGCTTCCTCGACAGGGAGTATTTTTCACCCCTCCACTTT. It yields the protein CASSFLDREYFSPLHF.

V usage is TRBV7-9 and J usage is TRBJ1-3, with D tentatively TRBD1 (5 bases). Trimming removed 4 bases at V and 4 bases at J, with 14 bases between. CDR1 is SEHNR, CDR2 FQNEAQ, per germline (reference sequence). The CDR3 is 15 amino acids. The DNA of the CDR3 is TGTGCCAGCAGCTACTTCGGGACTGTGGGAAACACCATATATTTT. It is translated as CASSYFGTVGNTIYF.

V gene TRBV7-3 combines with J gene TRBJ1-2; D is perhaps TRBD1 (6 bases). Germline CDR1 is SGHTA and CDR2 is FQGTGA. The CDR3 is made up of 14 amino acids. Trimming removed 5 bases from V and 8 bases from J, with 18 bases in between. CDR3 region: CASSPGGGGAGYTF. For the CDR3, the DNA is TGTGCCAGCAGCCCCGGGGGGGGCGGTGCCGGCTACACCTTC.

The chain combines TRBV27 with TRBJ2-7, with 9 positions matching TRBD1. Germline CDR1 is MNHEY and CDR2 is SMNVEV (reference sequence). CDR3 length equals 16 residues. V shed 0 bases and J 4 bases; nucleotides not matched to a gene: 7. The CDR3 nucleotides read TGTGCCAGCAGTTTATCTGGGACAGGGAGGGCGTACGAGCAGTACTTC. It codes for CASSLSGTGRAYEQYF.

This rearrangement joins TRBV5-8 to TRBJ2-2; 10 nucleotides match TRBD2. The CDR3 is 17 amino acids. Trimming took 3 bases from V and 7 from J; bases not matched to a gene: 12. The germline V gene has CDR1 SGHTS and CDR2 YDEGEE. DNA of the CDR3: TGTGCCAGCAGCTCTGCGAGTTTAGCGGGGGGCGTCGGGGAGCTGTTTTTT. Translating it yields CASSSASLAGGVGELFF.

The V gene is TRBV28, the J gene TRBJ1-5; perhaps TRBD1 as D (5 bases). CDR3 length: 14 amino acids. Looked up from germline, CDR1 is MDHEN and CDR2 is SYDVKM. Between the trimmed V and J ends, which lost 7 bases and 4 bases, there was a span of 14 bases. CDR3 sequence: CASTLGLINQPQHF. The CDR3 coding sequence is TGTGCCAGCACCTTGGGGCTGATTAATCAGCCCCAGCATTTT.

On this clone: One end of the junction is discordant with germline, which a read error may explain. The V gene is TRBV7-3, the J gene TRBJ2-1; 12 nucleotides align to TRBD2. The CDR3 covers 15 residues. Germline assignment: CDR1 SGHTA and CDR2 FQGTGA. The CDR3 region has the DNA TGTGCCAGCAGCAGGACTAGCGGGGTCTACAGTGAGCAGTTCTTC. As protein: CASSRTSGVYSEQFF.

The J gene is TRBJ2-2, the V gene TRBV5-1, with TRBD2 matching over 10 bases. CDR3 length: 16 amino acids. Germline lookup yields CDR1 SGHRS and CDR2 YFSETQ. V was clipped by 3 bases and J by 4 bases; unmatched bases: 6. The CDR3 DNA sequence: TGCGCCAGCAGCTATCTAGCGGGAGAAGGCACCGGGGAGCTGTTTTTT. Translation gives CASSYLAGEGTGELFF. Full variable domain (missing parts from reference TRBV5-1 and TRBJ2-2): KAGVTQTPRYLIKTRGQQVTLSCSPISGHRSVSWYQQTPGQGLQFLFEYFSETQRNKGNFPGRFSGRQFSNSRSEMNVSTLELGDSALYLCASSYLAGEGTGELFFGEGSRLTVL.

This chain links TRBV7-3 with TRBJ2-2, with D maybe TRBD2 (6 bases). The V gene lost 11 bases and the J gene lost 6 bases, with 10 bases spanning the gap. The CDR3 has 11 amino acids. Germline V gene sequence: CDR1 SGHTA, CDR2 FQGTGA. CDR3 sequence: CASGTPGELFF. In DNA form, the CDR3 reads TGTGCCTCGGGGACTCCCGGGGAGCTGTTTTTT. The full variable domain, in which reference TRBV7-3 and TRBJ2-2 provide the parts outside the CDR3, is GAGVSQTPSNKVTEKGKYVELRCDPISGHTALYWYRQSLGQGPEFLIYFQGTGAADDSGLPNDRFFAVRPEGSVSTLKIQRTERGDSAVYLCASGTPGELFFGEGSRLTVL.